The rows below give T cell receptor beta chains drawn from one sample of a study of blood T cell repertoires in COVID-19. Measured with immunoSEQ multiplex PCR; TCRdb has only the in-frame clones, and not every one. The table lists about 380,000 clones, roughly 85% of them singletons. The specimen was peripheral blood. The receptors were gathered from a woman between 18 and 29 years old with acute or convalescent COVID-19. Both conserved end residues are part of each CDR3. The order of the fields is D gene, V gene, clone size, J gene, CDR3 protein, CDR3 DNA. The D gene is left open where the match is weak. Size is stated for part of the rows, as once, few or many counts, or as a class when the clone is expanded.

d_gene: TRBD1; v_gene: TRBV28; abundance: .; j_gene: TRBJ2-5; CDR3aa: CASRYRQGGQETQYF; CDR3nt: TGTGCCAGCAGATACCGACAGGGGGGCCAAGAGACCCAGTACTTC
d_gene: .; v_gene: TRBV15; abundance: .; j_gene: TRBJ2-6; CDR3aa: CATSRDPSGSGANVLTF; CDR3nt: TGTGCCACCAGCAGAGATCCCTCGGGTTCTGGGGCCAACGTCCTGACTTTC
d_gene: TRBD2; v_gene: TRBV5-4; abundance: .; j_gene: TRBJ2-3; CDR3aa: CASSSGLAGIDTQYF; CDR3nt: TGTGCCAGCAGCTCCGGACTAGCGGGGATAGATACGCAGTATTTT
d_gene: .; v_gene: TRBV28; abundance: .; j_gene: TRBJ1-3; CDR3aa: CASSPPGDIGNTIYF; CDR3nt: TGTGCCAGCAGTCCCCCAGGGGATATCGGGAACACCATATATTTT
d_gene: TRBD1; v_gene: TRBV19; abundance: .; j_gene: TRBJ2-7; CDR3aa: CASSGDRGGWEQYF; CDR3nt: TGTGCCAGTAGTGGAGACAGGGGAGGTTGGGAGCAGTACTTC
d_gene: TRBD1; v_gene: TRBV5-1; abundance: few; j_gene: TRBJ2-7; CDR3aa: CASSMRGQGSTLEQYF; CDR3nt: TGCGCCAGCAGCATGAGGGGACAGGGGTCGACCTTAGAGCAGTACTTC
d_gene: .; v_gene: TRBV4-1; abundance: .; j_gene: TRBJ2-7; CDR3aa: CASSQGAMNYEQYF; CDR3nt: TGCGCCAGCAGCCAAGGGGCCATGAACTACGAGCAGTACTTC
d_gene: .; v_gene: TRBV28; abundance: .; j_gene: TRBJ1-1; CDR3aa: CASSLREGTEAFF; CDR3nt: TGTGCCAGCAGTCTCAGGGAGGGCACTGAAGCTTTCTTT
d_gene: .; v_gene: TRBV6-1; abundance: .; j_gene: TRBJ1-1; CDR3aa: CASSEMGFNEAFF; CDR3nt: TGTGCCAGCAGTGAAATGGGCTTTAATGAAGCTTTCTTT
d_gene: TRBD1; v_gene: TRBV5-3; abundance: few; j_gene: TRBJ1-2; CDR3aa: CARSPDRYLYGYTF; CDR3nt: TGTGCCAGAAGCCCGGACAGGTACCTCTATGGCTACACCTTC
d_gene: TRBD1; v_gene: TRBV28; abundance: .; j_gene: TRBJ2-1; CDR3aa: CASSLPGQGWNEQFF; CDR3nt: TGTGCCAGCAGTTTACCGGGACAGGGTTGGAATGAGCAGTTCTTC
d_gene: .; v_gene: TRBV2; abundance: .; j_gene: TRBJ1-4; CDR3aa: CASLDSLNEKLFF; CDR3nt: TGTGCCAGCTTAGACAGCCTTAATGAAAAACTGTTTTTT
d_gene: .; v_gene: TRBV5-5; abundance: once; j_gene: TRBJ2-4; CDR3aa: CASSSPTVGLDIQYF; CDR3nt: TGTGCCAGCAGCTCACCGACAGTGGGGCTTGACATTCAGTACTTC
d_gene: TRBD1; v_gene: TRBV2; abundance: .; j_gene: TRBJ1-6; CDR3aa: CASRTGAGGNSPLHF; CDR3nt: TGTGCCAGCAGAACAGGGGCAGGTGGGAATTCACCCCTCCACTTT
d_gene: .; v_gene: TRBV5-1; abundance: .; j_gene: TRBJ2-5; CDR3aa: CASSLAGGGGETQYF; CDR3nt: TGCGCCAGCAGCTTGGCGGGCGGGGGCGGAGAGACCCAGTACTTC
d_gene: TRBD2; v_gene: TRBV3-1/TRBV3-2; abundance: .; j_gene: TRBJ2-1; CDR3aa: CASSRTSGSLNEQFF; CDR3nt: TGTGCCAGCAGCCGGACTAGCGGGAGTCTCAATGAGCAGTTCTTC
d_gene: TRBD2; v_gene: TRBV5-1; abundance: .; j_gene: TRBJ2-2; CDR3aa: CASSFSRGGPGELFF; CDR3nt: TGCGCCAGCAGCTTCTCACGGGGGGGCCCCGGGGAGCTGTTTTTT
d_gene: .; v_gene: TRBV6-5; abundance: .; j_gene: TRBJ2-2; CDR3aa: CASSRTERRTGELFF; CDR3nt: TGTGCCAGCAGTCGGACAGAAAGACGGACCGGGGAGCTGTTTTTT
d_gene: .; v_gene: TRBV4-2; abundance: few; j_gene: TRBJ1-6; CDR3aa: CASSQERVGYSPLHF; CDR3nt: TGTGCCAGCAGCCAAGAAAGAGTCGGTTATTCACCCCTCCACTTT
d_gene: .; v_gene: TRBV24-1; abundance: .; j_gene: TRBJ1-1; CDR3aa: CATSDHREAFF; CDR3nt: TGTGCCACCAGTGATCACAGAGAAGCTTTCTTT
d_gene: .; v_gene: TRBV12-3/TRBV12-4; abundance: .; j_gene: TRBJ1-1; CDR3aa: CASSLLRGTEAFF; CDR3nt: TGTGCCAGCAGTTTATTGCGGGGAACTGAAGCTTTCTTT
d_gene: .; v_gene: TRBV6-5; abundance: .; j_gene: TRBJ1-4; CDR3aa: CASTDDSLGSEKLFF; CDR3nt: TGTGCCAGCACCGACGACTCCCTCGGAAGTGAAAAACTGTTTTTT
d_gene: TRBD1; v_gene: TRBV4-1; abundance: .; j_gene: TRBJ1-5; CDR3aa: CASSRDTGGGQPQHF; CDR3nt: TGCGCCAGCAGCCGTGATACAGGGGGCGGCCAGCCCCAGCATTTT
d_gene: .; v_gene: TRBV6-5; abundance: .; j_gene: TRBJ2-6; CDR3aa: CASSYSRVGGANVLTF; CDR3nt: TGTGCCAGCAGTTACTCCAGGGTGGGTGGGGCCAACGTCCTGACTTTC
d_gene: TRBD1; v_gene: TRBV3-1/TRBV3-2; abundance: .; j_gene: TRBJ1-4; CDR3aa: CASSHTGGGPTNEKLFF; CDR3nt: TGTGCCAGCAGCCATACGGGAGGGGGCCCAACTAATGAAAAACTGTTTTTT
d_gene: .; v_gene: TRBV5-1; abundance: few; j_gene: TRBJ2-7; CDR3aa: CASSLGRDYEQYF; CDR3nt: TGCGCCAGCAGCTTGGGCAGGGACTACGAGCAGTACTTC
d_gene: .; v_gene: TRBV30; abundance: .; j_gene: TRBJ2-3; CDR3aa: CAWSWGSTDTQYF; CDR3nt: TGTGCCTGGAGTTGGGGCAGCACAGATACGCAGTATTTT
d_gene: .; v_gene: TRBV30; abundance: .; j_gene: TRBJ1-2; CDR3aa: CAWTDSNLYGYTF; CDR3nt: TGTGCCTGGACTGACAGTAACTTGTATGGCTACACCTTC
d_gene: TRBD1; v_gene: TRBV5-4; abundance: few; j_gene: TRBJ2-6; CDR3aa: CASSWARTGDTGANVLTF; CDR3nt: TGTGCCAGCAGCTGGGCCAGGACAGGGGATACTGGGGCCAACGTCCTGACTTTC
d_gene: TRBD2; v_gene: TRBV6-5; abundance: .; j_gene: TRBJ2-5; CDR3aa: CASSPPGLVGETQYF; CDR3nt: TGTGCCAGCAGTCCCCCGGGACTAGTAGGGGAGACCCAGTACTTC
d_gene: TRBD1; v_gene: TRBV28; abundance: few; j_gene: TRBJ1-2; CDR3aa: CASSGVGGQGDYGYTF; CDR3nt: TGTGCCAGCAGTGGGGTGGGGGGACAGGGGGACTATGGCTACACCTTC
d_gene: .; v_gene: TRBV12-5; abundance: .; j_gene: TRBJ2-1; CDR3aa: CASGFRGYYNEQFF; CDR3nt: TGTGCTAGTGGTTTCCGAGGGTACTACAATGAGCAGTTCTTC
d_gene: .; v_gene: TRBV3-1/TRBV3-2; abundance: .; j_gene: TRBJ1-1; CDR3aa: CASSLRGGSEAFF; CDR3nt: TGTGCCAGCAGCCTAAGGGGGGGTTCTGAAGCTTTCTTT
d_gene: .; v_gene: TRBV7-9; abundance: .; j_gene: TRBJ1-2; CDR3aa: CASTVDRNGYTF; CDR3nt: TGTGCCAGCACTGTCGACAGAAATGGCTACACCTTC
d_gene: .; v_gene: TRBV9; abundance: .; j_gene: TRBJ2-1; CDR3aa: CASSTRKDGGNNEQFF; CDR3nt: TGTGCCAGCAGCACCCGAAAGGACGGAGGGAACAATGAGCAGTTCTTC
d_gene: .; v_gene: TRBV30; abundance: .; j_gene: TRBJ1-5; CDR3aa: CAWSVGGLNQPQHF; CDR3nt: TGTGCCTGGAGTGTCGGGGGGCTTAATCAGCCCCAGCATTTT
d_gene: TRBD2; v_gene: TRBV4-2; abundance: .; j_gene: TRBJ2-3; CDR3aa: CASSQDVTSGGPDTQYF; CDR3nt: TGTGCCAGCAGCCAAGATGTAACTAGCGGGGGGCCAGATACGCAGTATTTT
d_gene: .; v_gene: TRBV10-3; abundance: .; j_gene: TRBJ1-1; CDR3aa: CAITDPGMNTEAFF; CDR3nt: TGTGCCATCACCGACCCCGGGATGAACACTGAAGCTTTCTTT
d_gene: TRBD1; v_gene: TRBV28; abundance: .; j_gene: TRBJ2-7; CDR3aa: CASSVPGQGRGEQYF; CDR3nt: TGTGCCAGCAGTGTACCAGGACAGGGACGAGGCGAGCAGTACTTC
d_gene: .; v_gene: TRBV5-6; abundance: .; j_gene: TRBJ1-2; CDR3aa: CASSLKGWDYYGYTF; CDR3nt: TGTGCCAGCAGCTTGAAGGGGTGGGATTACTATGGCTACACCTTC
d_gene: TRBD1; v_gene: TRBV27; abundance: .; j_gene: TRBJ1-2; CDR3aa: CASSSGGGPYGYTF; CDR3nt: TGTGCCAGCAGTTCTGGAGGGGGCCCCTATGGCTACACCTTC